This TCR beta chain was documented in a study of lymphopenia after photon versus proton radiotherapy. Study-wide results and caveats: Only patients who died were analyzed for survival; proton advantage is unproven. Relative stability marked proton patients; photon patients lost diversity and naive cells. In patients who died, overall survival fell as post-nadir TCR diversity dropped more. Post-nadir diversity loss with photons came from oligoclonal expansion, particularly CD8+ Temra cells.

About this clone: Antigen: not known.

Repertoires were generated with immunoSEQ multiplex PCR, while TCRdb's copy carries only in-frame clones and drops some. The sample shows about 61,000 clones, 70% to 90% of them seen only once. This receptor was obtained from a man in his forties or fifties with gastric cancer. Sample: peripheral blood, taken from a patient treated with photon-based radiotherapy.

CDR3 in amino acids: CASSPGQGDPIRPYEQYF. CDR3 coding DNA: TGCGCCAGCAGCCCCGGACAGGGCGATCCTATAAGGCCCTACGAGCAGTACTTC. The V and J genes are TRBV4-1 and TRBJ2-7; 8 bases align to TRBD1. This CDR3 is 18 amino acids long. V was pared by 4 bases and J by 2 bases, with 16 bases of the junction left unmatched. CDR1 and CDR2 (germline): MGHRA, YSYEKL.